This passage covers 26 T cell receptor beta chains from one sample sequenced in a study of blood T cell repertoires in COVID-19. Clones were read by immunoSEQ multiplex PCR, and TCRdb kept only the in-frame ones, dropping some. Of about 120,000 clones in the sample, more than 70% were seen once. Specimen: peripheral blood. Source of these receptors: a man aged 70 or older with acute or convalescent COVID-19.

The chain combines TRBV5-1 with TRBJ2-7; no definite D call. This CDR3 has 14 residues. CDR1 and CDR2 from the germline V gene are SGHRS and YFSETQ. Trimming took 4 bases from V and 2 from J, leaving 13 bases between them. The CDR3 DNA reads TGCGCCAGCAGCCACCGACTCGGTGCCTACGAGCAGTACTTC. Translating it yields CASSHRLGAYEQYF.

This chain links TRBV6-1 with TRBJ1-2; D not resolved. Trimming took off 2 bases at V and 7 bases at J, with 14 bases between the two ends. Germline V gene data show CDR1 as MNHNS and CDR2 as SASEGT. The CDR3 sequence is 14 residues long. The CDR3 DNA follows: TGTGCCAGCAGTGAATCTATTTCTAAGTCTGGCTACACCTTC. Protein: CASSESISKSGYTF.

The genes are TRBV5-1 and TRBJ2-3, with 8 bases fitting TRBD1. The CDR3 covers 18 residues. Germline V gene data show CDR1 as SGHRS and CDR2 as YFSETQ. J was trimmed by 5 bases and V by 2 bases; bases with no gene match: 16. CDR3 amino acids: CASSLGRSQGAKLDTQYF. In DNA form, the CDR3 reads TGCGCCAGCAGCTTAGGAAGGTCCCAGGGGGCGAAGCTAGATACGCAGTATTTT.

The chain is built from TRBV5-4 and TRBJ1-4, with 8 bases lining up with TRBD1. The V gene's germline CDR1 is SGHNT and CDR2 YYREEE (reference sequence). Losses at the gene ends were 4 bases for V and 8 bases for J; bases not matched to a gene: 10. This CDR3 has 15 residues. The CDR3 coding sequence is TGTGCCAGCAGCCCGTTGCAGGGGGCGGACGAAAAACTGTTTTTT. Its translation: CASSPLQGADEKLFF.

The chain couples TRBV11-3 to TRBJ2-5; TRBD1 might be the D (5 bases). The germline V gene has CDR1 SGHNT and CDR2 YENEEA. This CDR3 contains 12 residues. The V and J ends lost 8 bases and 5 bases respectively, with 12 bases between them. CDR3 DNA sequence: TGTGCCAGCTCCAGGGATCTGGAGACCCAGTACTTC. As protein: CASSRDLETQYF.

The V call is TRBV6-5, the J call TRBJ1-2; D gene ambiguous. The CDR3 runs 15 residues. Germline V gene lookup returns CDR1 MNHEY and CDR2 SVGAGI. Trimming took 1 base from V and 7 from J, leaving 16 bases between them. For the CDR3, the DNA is TGTGCCAGCAGTTACTTTTCCGGGAACCTCGGTGGCTACACCTTC. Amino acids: CASSYFSGNLGGYTF.

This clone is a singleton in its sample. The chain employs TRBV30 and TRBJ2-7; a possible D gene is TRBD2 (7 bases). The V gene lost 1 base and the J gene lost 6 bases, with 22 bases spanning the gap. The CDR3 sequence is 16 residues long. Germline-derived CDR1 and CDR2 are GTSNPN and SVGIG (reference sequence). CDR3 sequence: CAWSGGGNMVTGEQYF. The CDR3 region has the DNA TGTGCCTGGAGTGGGGGGGGCAACATGGTAACAGGCGAGCAGTACTTC.

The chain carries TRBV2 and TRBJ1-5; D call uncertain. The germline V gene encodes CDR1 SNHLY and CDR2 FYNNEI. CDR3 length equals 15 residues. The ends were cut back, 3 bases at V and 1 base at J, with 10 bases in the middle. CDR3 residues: CASSDDGISNQPQHF. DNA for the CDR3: TGTGCCAGCAGTGATGATGGCATAAGCAATCAGCCCCAGCATTTT.

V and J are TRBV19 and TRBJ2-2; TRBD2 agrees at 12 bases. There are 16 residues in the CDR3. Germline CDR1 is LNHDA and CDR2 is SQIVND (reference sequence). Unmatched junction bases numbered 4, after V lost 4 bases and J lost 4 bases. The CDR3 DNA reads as TGTGCCAGTAGTAGCGCTAGCGGGGGGGTCACCGGGGAGCTGTTTTTT. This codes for CASSSASGGVTGELFF.

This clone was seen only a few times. The CDR3 here is CASSPYTEAFF. In nucleotides, the CDR3 is TGTGCCAGCAGCCCCTACACTGAAGCTTTCTTT. The V call is TRBV7-9, the J call TRBJ1-1; D unclear. CDR1 and CDR2 from the germline V gene are SEHNR and FQNEAQ (reference sequence). The V gene lost 5 bases and the J gene lost 3 bases, with 4 bases spanning the gap. The CDR3 is 11 residues long. The whole variable domain, filled in from reference TRBV7-9 and TRBJ1-1, reads DTGVSQNPRHKITKRGQNVTFRCDPISEHNRLYWYRQTLGQGPEFLTYFQNEAQLEKSRLLSDRFSAERPKGSFSTLEIQRTEQGDSAMYLCASSPYTEAFFGQGTRLTVV.

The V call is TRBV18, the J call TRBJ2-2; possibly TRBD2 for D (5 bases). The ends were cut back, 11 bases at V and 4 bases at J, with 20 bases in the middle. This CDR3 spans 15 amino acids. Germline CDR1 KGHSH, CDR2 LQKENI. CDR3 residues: CASTPGSGSTGELFF. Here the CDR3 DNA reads TGTGCCTCAACCCCGGGGTCGGGGAGCACCGGGGAGCTGTTTTTT.

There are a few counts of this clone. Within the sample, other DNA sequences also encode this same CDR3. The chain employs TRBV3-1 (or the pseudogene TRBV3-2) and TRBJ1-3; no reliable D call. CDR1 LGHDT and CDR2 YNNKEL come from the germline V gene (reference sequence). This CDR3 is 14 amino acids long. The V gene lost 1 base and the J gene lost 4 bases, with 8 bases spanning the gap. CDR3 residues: CASSQAGGGNTIYF. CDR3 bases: TGTGCCAGCAGCCAAGCGGGTGGCGGAAACACCATATATTTT.

The chain's CDR3 is CAIRTGGVRNTIYF. The DNA of the CDR3 is TGTGCCATCAGAACAGGGGGCGTTAGAAACACCATATATTTT. The genes are TRBV10-3 and TRBJ1-3; 9 nucleotides agree with TRBD1. With 6 bases clipped from V and 5 bases from J, the junction kept 5 bases outside the gene matches. This CDR3 region has 14 residues. Germline V gene data show CDR1 as ENHRY and CDR2 as SYGVKD.

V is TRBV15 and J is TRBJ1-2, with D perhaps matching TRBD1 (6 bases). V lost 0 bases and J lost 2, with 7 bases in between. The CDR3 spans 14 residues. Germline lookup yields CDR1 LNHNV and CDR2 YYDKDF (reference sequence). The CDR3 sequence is CATSRDRGNYGYTF. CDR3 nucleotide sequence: TGTGCCACCAGCAGAGACAGGGGAAACTATGGCTACACCTTC.

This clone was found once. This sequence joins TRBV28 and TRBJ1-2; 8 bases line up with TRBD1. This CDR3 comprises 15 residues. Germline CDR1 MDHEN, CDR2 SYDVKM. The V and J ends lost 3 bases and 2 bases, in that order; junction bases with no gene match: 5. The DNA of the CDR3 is TGTGCCAGCAGTTTTTCCACAGGGGGGAACTATGGCTACACCTTC. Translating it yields CASSFSTGGNYGYTF.

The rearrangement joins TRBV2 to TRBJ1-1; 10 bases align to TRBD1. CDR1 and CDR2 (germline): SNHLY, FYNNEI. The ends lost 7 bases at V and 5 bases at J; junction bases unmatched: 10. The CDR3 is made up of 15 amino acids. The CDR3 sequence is CASKDRGGSGTEAFF. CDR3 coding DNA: TGTGCCAGCAAGGACAGGGGGGGATCGGGAACTGAAGCTTTCTTT.

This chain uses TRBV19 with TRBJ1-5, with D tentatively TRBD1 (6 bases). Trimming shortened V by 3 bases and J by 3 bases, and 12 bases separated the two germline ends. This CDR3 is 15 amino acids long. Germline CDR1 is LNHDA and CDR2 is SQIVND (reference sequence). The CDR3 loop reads CASSMAGVINQPQHF. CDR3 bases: TGTGCCAGTAGTATGGCAGGGGTAATCAATCAGCCCCAGCATTTT.

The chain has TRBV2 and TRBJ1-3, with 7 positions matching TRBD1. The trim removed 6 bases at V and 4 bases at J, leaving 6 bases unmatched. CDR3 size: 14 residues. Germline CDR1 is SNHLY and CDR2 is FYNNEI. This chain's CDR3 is CASSAQGKGNTIYF. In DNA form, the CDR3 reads TGTGCCAGCAGCGCACAGGGGAAGGGAAACACCATATATTTT.

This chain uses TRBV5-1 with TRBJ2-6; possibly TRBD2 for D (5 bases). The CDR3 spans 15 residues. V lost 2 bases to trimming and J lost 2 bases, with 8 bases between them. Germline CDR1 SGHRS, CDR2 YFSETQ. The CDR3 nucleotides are TGCGCCAGCAGCTTAGACGGGACTGGGGCCAACGTCCTGACTTTC. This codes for CASSLDGTGANVLTF.

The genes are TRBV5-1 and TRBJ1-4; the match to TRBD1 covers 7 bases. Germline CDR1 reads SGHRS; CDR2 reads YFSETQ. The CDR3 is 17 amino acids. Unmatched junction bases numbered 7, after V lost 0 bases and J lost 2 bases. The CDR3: CASSLGRGHATNEKLFF. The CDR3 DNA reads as TGCGCCAGCAGCTTGGGAAGGGGGCATGCGACTAATGAAAAACTGTTTTTT.

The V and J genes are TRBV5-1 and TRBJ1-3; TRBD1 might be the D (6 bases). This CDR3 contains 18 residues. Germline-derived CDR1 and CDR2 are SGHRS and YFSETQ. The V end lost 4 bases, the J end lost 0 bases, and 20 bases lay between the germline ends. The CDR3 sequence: CASSDPSGTTSSGNTIYF. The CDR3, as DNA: TGCGCCAGCAGCGACCCCTCCGGGACAACAAGCTCTGGAAACACCATATATTTT.

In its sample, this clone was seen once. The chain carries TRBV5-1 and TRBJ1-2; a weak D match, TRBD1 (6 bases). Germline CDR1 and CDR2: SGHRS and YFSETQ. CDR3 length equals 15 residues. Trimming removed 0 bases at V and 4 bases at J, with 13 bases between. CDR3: CASSLAGTRVYGYTF. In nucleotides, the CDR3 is TGCGCCAGCAGCTTGGCCGGGACAAGGGTCTATGGCTACACCTTC. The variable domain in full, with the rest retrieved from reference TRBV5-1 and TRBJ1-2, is KAGVTQTPRYLIKTRGQQVTLSCSPISGHRSVSWYQQTPGQGLQFLFEYFSETQRNKGNFPGRFSGRQFSNSRSEMNVSTLELGDSALYLCASSLAGTRVYGYTFGSGTRLTVV.

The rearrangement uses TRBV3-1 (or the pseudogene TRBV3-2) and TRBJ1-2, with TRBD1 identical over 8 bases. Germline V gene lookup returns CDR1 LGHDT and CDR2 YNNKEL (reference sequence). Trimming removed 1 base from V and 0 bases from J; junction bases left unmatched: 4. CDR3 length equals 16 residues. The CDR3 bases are TGTGCCAGCAGCCAAGTACCGACAGGGGCTAACTATGGCTACACCTTC. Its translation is CASSQVPTGANYGYTF.

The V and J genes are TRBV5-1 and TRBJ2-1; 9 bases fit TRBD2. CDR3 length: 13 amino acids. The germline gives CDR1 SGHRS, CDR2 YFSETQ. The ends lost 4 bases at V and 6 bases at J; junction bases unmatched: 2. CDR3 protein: CASSTSGLNEQFF. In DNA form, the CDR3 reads TGCGCCAGCAGCACTAGCGGGCTCAATGAGCAGTTCTTC.

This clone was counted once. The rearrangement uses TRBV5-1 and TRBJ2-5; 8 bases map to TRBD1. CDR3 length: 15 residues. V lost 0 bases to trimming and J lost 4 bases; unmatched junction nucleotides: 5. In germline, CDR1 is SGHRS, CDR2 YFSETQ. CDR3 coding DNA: TGCGCCAGCAGCTTGGGGGCAGGGGGCCGAGAGACCCAGTACTTC. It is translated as CASSLGAGGRETQYF. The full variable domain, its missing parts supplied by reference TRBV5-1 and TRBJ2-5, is KAGVTQTPRYLIKTRGQQVTLSCSPISGHRSVSWYQQTPGQGLQFLFEYFSETQRNKGNFPGRFSGRQFSNSRSEMNVSTLELGDSALYLCASSLGAGGRETQYFGPGTRLLVL.

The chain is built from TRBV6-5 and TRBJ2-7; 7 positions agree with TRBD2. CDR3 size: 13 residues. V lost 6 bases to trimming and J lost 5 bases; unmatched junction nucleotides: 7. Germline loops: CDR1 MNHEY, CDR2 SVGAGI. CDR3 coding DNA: TGTGCCAGCAGCCGCCCCGGGACTAACGAGCAGTACTTC. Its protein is CASSRPGTNEQYF.